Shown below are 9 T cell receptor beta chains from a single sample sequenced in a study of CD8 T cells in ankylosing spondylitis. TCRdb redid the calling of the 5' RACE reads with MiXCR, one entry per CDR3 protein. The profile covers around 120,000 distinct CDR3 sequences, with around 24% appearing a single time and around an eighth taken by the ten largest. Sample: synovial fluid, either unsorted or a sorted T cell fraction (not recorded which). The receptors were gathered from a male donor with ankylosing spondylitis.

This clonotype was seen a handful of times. As DNA, the CDR3 is TGTGCCACCAGGAGCATGTCGGGCACCCAGTACTTC. Amino acids: CATRSMSGTQYF. This chain joins TRBV24-1 and TRBJ2-5, with D uncertain. Germline CDR1 reads KGHDR; CDR2 reads SFDVKD. Trimming stripped 7 bases from V and 8 bases from J, with 13 bases between. The CDR3 extends over 12 amino acids.

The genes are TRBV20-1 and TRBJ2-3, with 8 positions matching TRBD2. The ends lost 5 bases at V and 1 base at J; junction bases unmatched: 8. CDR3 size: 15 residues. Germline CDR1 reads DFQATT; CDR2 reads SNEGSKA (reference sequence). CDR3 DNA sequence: TGCAGTGCTGCCCCCACTAGCGGAGGCACAGATACGCAGTATTTT. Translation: CSAAPTSGGTDTQYF.

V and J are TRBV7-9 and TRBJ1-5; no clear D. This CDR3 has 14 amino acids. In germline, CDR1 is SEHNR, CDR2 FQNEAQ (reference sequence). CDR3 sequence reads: CAGSTENSNQPQHF. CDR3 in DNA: TGTGCTGGCTCCACGGAGAATAGCAATCAGCCCCAGCATTTT. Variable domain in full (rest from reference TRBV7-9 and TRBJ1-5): DTGVSQNPRHKITKRGQNVTFRCDPISEHNRLYWYRQTLGQGPEFLTYFQNEAQLEKSRLLSDRFSAERPKGSFSTLEIQRTEQGDSAMYLCAGSTENSNQPQHFGDGTRLSIL.

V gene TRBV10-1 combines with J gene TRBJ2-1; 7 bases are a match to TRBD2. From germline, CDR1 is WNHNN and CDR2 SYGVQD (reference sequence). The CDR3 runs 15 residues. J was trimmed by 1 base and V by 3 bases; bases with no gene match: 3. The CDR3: CASSDGGGSYNEQFF. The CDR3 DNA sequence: TGCGCCAGCAGTGATGGCGGGGGTTCCTACAATGAGCAGTTCTTC.

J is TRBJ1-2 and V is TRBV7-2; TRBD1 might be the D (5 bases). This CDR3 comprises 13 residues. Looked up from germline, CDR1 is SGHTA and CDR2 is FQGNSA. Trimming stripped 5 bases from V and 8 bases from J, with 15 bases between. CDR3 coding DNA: TGTGCCAGCAGCCTCCTGGGGGTTAGGGGCTACACCTTC. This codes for CASSLLGVRGYTF.

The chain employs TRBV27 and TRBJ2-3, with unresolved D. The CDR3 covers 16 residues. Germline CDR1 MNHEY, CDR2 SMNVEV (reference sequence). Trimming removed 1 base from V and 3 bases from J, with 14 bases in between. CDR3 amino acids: CASSLFVGLGTDTQYF. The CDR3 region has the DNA TGTGCCAGCAGTTTATTCGTGGGTTTGGGTACAGATACGCAGTATTTT.

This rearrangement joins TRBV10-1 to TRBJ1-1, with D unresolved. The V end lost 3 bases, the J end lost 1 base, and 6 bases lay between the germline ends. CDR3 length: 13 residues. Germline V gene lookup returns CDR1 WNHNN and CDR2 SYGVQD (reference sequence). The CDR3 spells CASSEFQNTEAFF. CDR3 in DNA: TGCGCCAGCAGTGAATTCCAGAACACTGAAGCTTTCTTT.

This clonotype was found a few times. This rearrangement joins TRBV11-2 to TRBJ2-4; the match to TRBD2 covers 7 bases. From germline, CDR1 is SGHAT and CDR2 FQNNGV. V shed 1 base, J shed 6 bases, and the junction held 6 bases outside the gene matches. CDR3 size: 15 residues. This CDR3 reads CASSLVGGAGNIQYF. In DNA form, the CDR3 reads TGTGCCAGCAGCTTAGTGGGAGGGGCGGGAAACATTCAGTACTTC.

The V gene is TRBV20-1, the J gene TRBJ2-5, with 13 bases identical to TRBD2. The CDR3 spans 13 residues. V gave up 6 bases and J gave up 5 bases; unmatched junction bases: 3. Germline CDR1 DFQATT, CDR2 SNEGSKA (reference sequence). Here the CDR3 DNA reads TGCAGTGCCCGGACTAGCGGGAGTGAGACCCAGTACTTC. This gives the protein CSARTSGSETQYF.